These T cell receptor beta chains were read from a single sample in a study of blood T cell repertoires in COVID-19. The assay was immunoSEQ multiplex PCR, and TCRdb's table has in-frame clones only and misses some. The sample has 95,000 to 100,000 clones; approximately 81% are singletons. Sequencing was done on a sample of peripheral blood. All receptors derive from a woman aged 70-85 years with active or convalescent COVID-19. CDR3s include the opening cysteine and the closing phenylalanine or tryptophan. A D gene is named only where the DNA matches it firmly. Clone size is not always given. Where it is, it says once, few, many or a class for expanded clones.

cdr3_nt: TGTGCCAGCAGCATCGCTGGGACAGGGGGCGTCGAGACCCAGTACTTC; cdr3_aa: CASSIAGTGGVETQYF; d_call: TRBD1; j_call: TRBJ2-5; v_call: TRBV7-9; clone_size: NA
cdr3_nt: TGTGCCAGCAGCGACGGACGGGGAGACACAGATACGCAGTATTTT; cdr3_aa: CASSDGRGDTDTQYF; d_call: NA; j_call: TRBJ2-3; v_call: TRBV7-3; clone_size: NA
cdr3_nt: TGTGCCAGCAGCTTAGTTTGGGTTAGTTTGCAGGGACTAGCGAGGAATGAGCAGTTCTTC; cdr3_aa: CASSLVWVSLQGLARNEQFF; d_call: TRBD2; j_call: TRBJ2-1; v_call: TRBV7-8; clone_size: once
cdr3_nt: TGTGCCAGCAGTGTTTCACCGACAAGTAACACTGAAGCTTTCTTT; cdr3_aa: CASSVSPTSNTEAFF; d_call: NA; j_call: TRBJ1-1; v_call: TRBV2; clone_size: once
cdr3_nt: TGTGCCAGCCTAGACCAGGGGCGATACGAGCAGTACTTC; cdr3_aa: CASLDQGRYEQYF; d_call: NA; j_call: TRBJ2-7; v_call: TRBV2; clone_size: NA
cdr3_nt: TGTGCCAGCAGATGGACAGGGCGAAATGAAAAACTGTTTTTT; cdr3_aa: CASRWTGRNEKLFF; d_call: TRBD1; j_call: TRBJ1-4; v_call: TRBV28; clone_size: NA
cdr3_nt: TGTGCCAGCAGCTTCGGGTCGGCTAGTGAGACCCAGTACTTC; cdr3_aa: CASSFGSASETQYF; d_call: NA; j_call: TRBJ2-5; v_call: TRBV7-8; clone_size: once
cdr3_nt: TGTGCCAGCAGCCAAGGAGATATGCGGGGGTCTGGGGAGACCCAGTACTTC; cdr3_aa: CASSQGDMRGSGETQYF; d_call: TRBD2; j_call: TRBJ2-5; v_call: TRBV4-2; clone_size: NA
cdr3_nt: TGTGCCAGCAGCCAAGAGGAACAGAACTATGGCTACACCTTC; cdr3_aa: CASSQEEQNYGYTF; d_call: NA; j_call: TRBJ1-2; v_call: TRBV4-2; clone_size: NA
cdr3_nt: TGTGCCAGCTCACCCTCAGGTGATGAGCAGTTCTTC; cdr3_aa: CASSPSGDEQFF; d_call: NA; j_call: TRBJ2-1; v_call: TRBV18; clone_size: NA
cdr3_nt: TGCGCCAGCAGTCAATCGAAGAAGGCAGGGGTTGGAAACACCATATATTTT; cdr3_aa: CASSQSKKAGVGNTIYF; d_call: NA; j_call: TRBJ1-3; v_call: TRBV23-1; clone_size: NA
cdr3_nt: TGTGCCAGCAGCTTTGACACTAGCATGCGGCAGTTCTTC; cdr3_aa: CASSFDTSMRQFF; d_call: NA; j_call: TRBJ2-1; v_call: TRBV7-2; clone_size: once
cdr3_nt: TGTGCCAGCAGTTACGCCAGCGGGAGAGAAAATGAGCAGTTCTTC; cdr3_aa: CASSYASGRENEQFF; d_call: TRBD2; j_call: TRBJ2-1; v_call: TRBV6-5; clone_size: few
cdr3_nt: TGCGCCAGCAGCTTGTATCTAGCTGGCAATGAGCAGTTCTTC; cdr3_aa: CASSLYLAGNEQFF; d_call: NA; j_call: TRBJ2-1; v_call: TRBV5-1; clone_size: NA
cdr3_nt: TGTGCCAGCAGTGAAGCAGGGGGGTTCTCCTACGAGCAGTACTTC; cdr3_aa: CASSEAGGFSYEQYF; d_call: NA; j_call: TRBJ2-7; v_call: TRBV25-1; clone_size: NA
cdr3_nt: TGTGCCAGCAGAATCGGGACAATTGAAGAGACCCAGTACTTC; cdr3_aa: CASRIGTIEETQYF; d_call: NA; j_call: TRBJ2-5; v_call: TRBV7-8; clone_size: NA
cdr3_nt: TGTGCCAGCTCACTGCCCACTATTCGCCAAGAGACCCAGTACTTC; cdr3_aa: CASSLPTIRQETQYF; d_call: NA; j_call: TRBJ2-5; v_call: TRBV18; clone_size: once
cdr3_nt: TGCGCCAGTATAGAACAAGAGACCCAGTACTTC; cdr3_aa: CASIEQETQYF; d_call: NA; j_call: TRBJ2-5; v_call: TRBV10-1; clone_size: NA
cdr3_nt: TGCGCCAGCAGCGCATTACAGATCACAAGCTCTGGAAACACCATATATTTT; cdr3_aa: CASSALQITSSGNTIYF; d_call: NA; j_call: TRBJ1-3; v_call: TRBV5-1; clone_size: NA
cdr3_nt: TGCGCCAGCCGTCAGGGGGAGAACACCGGGGAGCTGTTTTTT; cdr3_aa: CASRQGENTGELFF; d_call: TRBD1; j_call: TRBJ2-2; v_call: TRBV5-1; clone_size: NA
cdr3_nt: TGTGCCAGCAGCTCCCTCTTTTCCGGAAACACCATATATTTT; cdr3_aa: CASSSLFSGNTIYF; d_call: NA; j_call: TRBJ1-3; v_call: TRBV6-2/TRBV6-3; clone_size: NA
cdr3_nt: TGCGCCAGCAGCTTGGCTGCGGGACAGGGAAGCACAGATACGCAGTATTTT; cdr3_aa: CASSLAAGQGSTDTQYF; d_call: TRBD1; j_call: TRBJ2-3; v_call: TRBV5-1; clone_size: few
cdr3_nt: TGCGCCAGCAGCCAACCCCCCCAAAACAATGAGCAGTTCTTC; cdr3_aa: CASSQPPQNNEQFF; d_call: NA; j_call: TRBJ2-1; v_call: TRBV4-3; clone_size: NA
cdr3_nt: TGCGCCAGCAGGGGCGGGAACTCTGGAAACACCATATATTTT; cdr3_aa: CASRGGNSGNTIYF; d_call: NA; j_call: TRBJ1-3; v_call: TRBV5-1; clone_size: NA
cdr3_nt: TGTGCCATCAGTACCCCCGGGGGTATGGGAGAGCAGTACTTC; cdr3_aa: CAISTPGGMGEQYF; d_call: NA; j_call: TRBJ2-7; v_call: TRBV10-3; clone_size: NA
cdr3_nt: TGCGCCAGCAGCCAAGAGATCGGGGGAGCGGGAGGGCCCTACAATGAGCAGTTCTTC; cdr3_aa: CASSQEIGGAGGPYNEQFF; d_call: TRBD2; j_call: TRBJ2-1; v_call: TRBV4-3; clone_size: NA
cdr3_nt: TGCGCCAGCAGCTTACTAGCGGGGAGCTCCTACGAGCAGTACTTC; cdr3_aa: CASSLLAGSSYEQYF; d_call: TRBD2; j_call: TRBJ2-7; v_call: TRBV5-1; clone_size: NA
cdr3_nt: TGTGCCAGCAGCTTCGACGGGACTGAAGCTTTCTTT; cdr3_aa: CASSFDGTEAFF; d_call: NA; j_call: TRBJ1-1; v_call: TRBV7-2; clone_size: NA
cdr3_nt: TGTGCCAGCAGCTTTATCGCTGGGGACTCCGGTGACAATCAGCCCCAGCATTTT; cdr3_aa: CASSFIAGDSGDNQPQHF; d_call: NA; j_call: TRBJ1-5; v_call: TRBV7-3; clone_size: NA
cdr3_nt: TGTGCCAGCAGCCCGGGACAGGGGTTAAGATACACCTTC; cdr3_aa: CASSPGQGLRYTF; d_call: TRBD1; j_call: TRBJ1-2; v_call: TRBV28; clone_size: few
cdr3_nt: TGCGCCAGCAGCTCACTAGCCTTGGGAACAGATACGCAGTATTTT; cdr3_aa: CASSSLALGTDTQYF; d_call: NA; j_call: TRBJ2-3; v_call: TRBV5-1; clone_size: NA
cdr3_nt: TGCGCCAGCAGCCAAGACGAGACTAGCGGGAGGACCTCCTACAATGAGCAGTTCTTC; cdr3_aa: CASSQDETSGRTSYNEQFF; d_call: TRBD2; j_call: TRBJ2-1; v_call: TRBV4-3; clone_size: NA
cdr3_nt: TGCGCCAGCAGCCAAGTGGGCACATCGGGAAACACCATATATTTT; cdr3_aa: CASSQVGTSGNTIYF; d_call: NA; j_call: TRBJ1-3; v_call: TRBV4-3; clone_size: few
cdr3_nt: TGCGCCAGCAGCGAGGCGGGATCTAGCACAGATACGCAGTATTTT; cdr3_aa: CASSEAGSSTDTQYF; d_call: NA; j_call: TRBJ2-3; v_call: TRBV5-1; clone_size: NA
cdr3_nt: TGTGCCAGCAGCCCCCGGGCAGGGGGTAGTGGTGGCTACACCTTC; cdr3_aa: CASSPRAGGSGGYTF; d_call: TRBD1; j_call: TRBJ1-2; v_call: TRBV7-8; clone_size: NA
cdr3_nt: TGTGCCAGCTCACCATGGCGAGGGGGGGCGGAGGAGCAGTTCTTC; cdr3_aa: CASSPWRGGAEEQFF; d_call: NA; j_call: TRBJ2-1; v_call: TRBV18; clone_size: NA
cdr3_nt: TGCAGTGCTAAAGGGGATGAAGCTTTCTTT; cdr3_aa: CSAKGDEAFF; d_call: NA; j_call: TRBJ1-1; v_call: TRBV20-1; clone_size: NA